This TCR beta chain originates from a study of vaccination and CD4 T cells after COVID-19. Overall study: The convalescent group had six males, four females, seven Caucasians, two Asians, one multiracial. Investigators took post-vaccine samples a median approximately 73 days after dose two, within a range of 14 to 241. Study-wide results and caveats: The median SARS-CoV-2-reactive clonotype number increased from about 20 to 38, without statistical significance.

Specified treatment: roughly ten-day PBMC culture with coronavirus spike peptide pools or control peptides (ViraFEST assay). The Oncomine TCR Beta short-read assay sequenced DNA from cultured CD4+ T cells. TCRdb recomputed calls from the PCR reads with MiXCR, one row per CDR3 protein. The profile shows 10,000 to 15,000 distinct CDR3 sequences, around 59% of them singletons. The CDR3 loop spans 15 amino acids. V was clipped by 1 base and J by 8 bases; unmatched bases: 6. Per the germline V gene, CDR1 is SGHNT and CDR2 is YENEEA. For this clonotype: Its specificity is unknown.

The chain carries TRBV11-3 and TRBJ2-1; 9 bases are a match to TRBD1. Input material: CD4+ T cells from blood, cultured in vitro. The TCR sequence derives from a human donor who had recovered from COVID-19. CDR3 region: CASSLGGQGRDEQFF. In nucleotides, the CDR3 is TGTGCCAGCAGCTTAGGTGGACAGGGGCGGGATGAGCAGTTCTTC.